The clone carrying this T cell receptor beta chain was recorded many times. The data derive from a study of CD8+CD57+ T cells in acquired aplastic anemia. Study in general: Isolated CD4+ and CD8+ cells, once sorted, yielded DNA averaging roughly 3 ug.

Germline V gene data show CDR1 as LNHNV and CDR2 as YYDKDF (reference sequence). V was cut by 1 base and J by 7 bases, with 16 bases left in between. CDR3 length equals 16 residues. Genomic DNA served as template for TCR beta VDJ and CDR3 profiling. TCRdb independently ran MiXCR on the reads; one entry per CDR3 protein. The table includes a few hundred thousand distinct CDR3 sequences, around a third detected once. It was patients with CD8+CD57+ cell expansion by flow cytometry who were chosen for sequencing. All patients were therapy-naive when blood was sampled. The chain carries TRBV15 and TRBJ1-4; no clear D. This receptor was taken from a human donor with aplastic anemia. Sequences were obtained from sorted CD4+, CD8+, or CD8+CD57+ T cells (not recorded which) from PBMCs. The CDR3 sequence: CATSRASSGLGEKLFF. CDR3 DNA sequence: TGTGCCACCAGCAGAGCGTCATCGGGGTTAGGTGAAAAACTGTTTTTT.